This passage covers 3 T cell receptor beta chains from one sample sequenced in a study of identical twins. TCRdb re-called the 5' RACE reads through MiXCR, storing one row per CDR3 protein. The table records more than 1.5 million distinct CDR3 sequences, around a third of them present only once. Sequenced: cord blood. These receptors all come from a newborn girl in good health.

The chain combines TRBV4-2 with TRBJ2-7, with TRBD2 matching over 9 bases. V trimming: 5 bases; J trimming: 4 bases; junction bases outside the gene matches: 6. There are 14 residues in the CDR3. Germline CDR1 is LGHNA and CDR2 is YNFKEQ. The CDR3 loop is CASSARTSVYEQYF. The CDR3 nucleotides read TGTGCCAGCAGCGCGCGGACTAGCGTGTACGAGCAGTACTTC.

This clonotype occurred a few times. This chain connects TRBV29-1 to TRBJ2-5, with 9 bases that match TRBD1. This CDR3 comprises 21 residues. The J segment lost 2 bases and the V segment lost 4 bases, leaving 26 bases of the junction unmatched. CDR1 and CDR2 from the germline V gene are SQVTM and ANQGSEA. For the CDR3, the DNA is TGCAGCGTTGTATCAGGAGGGTGGGGCGTTCCCGGGACAGGGAAACAAGAGACCCAGTACTTC. This gives the protein CSVVSGGWGVPGTGKQETQYF.

The chain carries TRBV14 and TRBJ1-4, with D perhaps TRBD1 (5 bases). Germline lookup yields CDR1 SGHDN and CDR2 FVKESK. The CDR3 is 16 residues long. Deletions cut 1 base from V and 4 bases from J, with 13 bases between. The CDR3, as DNA: TGTGCCAGCAGCCAAGGGCTCGCGGGGGGTAATGAAAAACTGTTTTTT. It translates to CASSQGLAGGNEKLFF.